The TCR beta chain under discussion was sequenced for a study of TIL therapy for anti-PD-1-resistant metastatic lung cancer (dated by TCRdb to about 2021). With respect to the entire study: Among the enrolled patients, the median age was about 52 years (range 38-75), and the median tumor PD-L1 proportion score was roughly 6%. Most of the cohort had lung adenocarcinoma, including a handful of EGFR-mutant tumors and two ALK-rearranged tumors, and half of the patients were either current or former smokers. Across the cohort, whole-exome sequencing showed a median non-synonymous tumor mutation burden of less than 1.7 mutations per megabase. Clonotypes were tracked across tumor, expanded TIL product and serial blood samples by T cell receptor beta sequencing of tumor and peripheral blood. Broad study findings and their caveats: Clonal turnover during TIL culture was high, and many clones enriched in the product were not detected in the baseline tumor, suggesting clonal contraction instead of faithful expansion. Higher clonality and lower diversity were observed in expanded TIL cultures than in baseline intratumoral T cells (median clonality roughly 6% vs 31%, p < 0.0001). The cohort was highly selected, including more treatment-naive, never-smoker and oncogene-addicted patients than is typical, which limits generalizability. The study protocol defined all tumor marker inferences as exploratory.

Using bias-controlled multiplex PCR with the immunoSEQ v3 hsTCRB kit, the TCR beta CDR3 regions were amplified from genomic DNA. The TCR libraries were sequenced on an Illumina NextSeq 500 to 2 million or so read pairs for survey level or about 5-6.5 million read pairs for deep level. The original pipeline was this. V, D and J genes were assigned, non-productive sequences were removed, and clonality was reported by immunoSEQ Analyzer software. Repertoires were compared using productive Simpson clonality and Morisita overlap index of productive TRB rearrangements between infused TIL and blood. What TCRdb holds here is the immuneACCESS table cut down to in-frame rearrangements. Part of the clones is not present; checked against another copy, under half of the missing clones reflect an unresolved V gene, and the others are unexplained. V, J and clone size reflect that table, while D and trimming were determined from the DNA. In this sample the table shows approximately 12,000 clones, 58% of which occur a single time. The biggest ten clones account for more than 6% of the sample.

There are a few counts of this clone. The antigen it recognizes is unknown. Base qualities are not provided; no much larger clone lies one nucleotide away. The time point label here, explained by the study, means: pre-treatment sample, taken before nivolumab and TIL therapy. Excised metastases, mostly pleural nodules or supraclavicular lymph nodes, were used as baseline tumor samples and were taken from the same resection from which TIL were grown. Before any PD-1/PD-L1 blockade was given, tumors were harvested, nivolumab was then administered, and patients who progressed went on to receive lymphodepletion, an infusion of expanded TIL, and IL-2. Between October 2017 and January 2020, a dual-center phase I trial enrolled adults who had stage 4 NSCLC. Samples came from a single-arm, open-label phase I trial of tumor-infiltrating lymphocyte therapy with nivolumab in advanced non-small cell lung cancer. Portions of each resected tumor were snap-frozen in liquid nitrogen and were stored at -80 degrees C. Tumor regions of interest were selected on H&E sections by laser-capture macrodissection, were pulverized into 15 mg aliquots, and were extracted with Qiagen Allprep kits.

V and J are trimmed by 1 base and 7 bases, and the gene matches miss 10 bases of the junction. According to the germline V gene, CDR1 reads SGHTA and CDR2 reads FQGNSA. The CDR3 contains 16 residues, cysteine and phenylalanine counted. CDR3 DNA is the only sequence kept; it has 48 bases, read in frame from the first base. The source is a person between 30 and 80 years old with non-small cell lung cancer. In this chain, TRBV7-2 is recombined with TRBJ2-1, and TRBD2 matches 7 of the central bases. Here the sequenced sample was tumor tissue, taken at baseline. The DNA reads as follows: TGTGCCAGCAGCTTAGTAGGCGGGAGTTTCGGTAATGAGCAGTTCTTC. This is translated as CASSLVGGSFGNEQFF.